This note documents a single TCR beta chain sequence. The antigen it binds to is not known. Within one base of it there is no much larger clone, and no base qualities were kept. Ficoll-Paque density gradient centrifugation was the method used to isolate PBMCs. The data are from a study of T-cell memory formation after mild COVID-19 (dated by TCRdb to the early 2020s). Background for the entire study: Most TCR sequence clusters were specific to one of the two donors. In a couple of donors, T-cell clones that expanded and contracted after mild COVID-19 were followed by sequencing TCRalpha and TCRbeta repertoires longitudinally. Two young, previously healthy adult volunteers, one female and one male, were included in the cohort.

What the research found in general, with its limitations: SARS-CoV-2 specificity was not confirmed for the second-wave clones peaking on day 37. The study included only a couple of mild cases, and larger cohorts that include severe cases with pre-infection samples were judged to be necessary. Clones contracting from day 15 to 85 had balanced CD4/CD8 phenotypes, while a second wave expanding from day 15 to 37 was biased towards CD4+. Contracting CD4+ clones appeared mostly in the CM and EM memory subsets, whereas CD8+ clones were enriched in EMRA. The detection of some responding clones in pre-infection memory suggests that pre-existing cross-reactive memory T cells joined the SARS-CoV-2 response.

The run used an Illumina NovaSeq 6000. Using 5'RACE with constant-segment primers, TCRalpha and TCRbeta cDNA libraries were constructed, with sample barcodes and unique molecular identifiers added in the process. Trizol reagent was used to extract RNA from every sample. The libraries were amplified in two PCR steps, and the second step added a second sample barcode and Illumina TruSeq adapters. Sequencing of libraries was performed on an Illumina NovaSeq with 2 x 150 bp paired-end reads. Processing in the source paper ran as follows. With migec v1.2.7, reads were demultiplexed and then collapsed into UMI-guided consensus sequences. Using mixcr v2.1.11, UMI consensuses were aligned to TRA and TRB V and J templates and then assembled into clonotypes. A clonotype was counted as expanded or contracted only when both edgeR and NoisET called the clonotype significant, with the noise models trained on biological replicates. For edgeR calls, the thresholds were a false discovery rate-adjusted p below 0.01 and a log2 fold-change of 1. As an exploratory analysis of dynamics, max-normalized trajectories of the 1000 most abundant clonotypes were examined by PCA with hierarchical clustering. The CD4 or CD8 phenotype of responding clones was assigned using the separately sequenced CD4+ and CD8+ repertoires. Using fastp trimming at Q25 and MiXCR clonotype assembly, TCRdb reanalyzed the public sequencing data and kept in-frame beta chains. Rows merge per CDR3 protein into single entries with the most common DNA and genes. What appears here as the V and J calls and clone size reflects TCRdb's work, not the paper's. A total of 450,000 or so distinct CDR3 sequences appear in this sample, 15% to 20% of them only once. The top ten hold roughly 8.4% of the sample.

CDR1 and CDR2, looked up from the germline V gene, are SGHRS and YFSETQ. Deletion took 0 bases off V and 6 bases off J, with a span of 11 bases between the germline ends. The CDR3 starts with the cysteine, ends with the phenylalanine, and has 14 residues. Of all the DNA, just the CDR3 is kept, 42 bases in frame from base 1. The chain is encoded by TRBV5-1 joined to TRBJ2-3; the D gene is not confidently resolved. This TCR came from an adult woman who had mild COVID-19 (a few samples of this study predate the infection). The sample titles of this study are shuffled in the database, so cell type and time point are left out; the donor was told from shared clones. The sequencing input was PBMCs or a T cell subset sorted from them (not recorded which). Here the CDR3 is given as CASSLGRPGDTQYF. The DNA sequence follows: TGCGCCAGCAGCTTGGGACGGCCTGGGGATACGCAGTATTTT.